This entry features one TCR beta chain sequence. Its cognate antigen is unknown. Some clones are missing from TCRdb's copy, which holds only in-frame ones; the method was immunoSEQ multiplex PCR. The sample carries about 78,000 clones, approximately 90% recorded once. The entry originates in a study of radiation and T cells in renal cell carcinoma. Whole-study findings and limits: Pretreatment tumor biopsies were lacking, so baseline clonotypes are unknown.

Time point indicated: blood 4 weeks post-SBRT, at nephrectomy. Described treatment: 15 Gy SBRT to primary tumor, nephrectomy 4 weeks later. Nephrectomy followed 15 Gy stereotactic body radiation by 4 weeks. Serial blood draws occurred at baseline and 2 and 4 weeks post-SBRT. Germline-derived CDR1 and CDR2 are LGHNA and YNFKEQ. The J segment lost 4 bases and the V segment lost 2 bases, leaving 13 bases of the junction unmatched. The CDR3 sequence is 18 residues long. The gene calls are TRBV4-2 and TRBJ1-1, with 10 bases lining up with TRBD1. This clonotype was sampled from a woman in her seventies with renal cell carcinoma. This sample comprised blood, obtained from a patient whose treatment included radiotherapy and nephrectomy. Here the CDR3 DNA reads TGTGCCAGCAGCCAAACCCCCGTTCGGACAGGGGGATTCACTGAAGCTTTCTTT. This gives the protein CASSQTPVRTGGFTEAFF.